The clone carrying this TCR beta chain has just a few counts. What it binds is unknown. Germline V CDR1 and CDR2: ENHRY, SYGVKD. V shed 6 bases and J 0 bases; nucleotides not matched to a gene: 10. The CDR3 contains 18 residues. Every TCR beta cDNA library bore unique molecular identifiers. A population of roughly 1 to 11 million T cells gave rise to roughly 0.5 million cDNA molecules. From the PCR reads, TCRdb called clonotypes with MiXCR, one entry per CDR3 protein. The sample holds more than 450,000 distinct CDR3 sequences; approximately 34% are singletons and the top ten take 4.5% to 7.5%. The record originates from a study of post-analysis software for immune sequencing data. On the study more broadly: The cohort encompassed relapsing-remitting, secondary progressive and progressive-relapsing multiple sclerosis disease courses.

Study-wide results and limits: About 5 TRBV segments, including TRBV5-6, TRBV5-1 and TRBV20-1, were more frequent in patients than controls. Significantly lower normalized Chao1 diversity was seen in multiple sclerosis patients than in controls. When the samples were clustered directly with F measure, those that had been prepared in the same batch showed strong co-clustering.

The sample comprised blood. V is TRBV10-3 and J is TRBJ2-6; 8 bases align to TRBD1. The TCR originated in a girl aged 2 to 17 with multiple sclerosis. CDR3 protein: CAIRAATGATSGANVLTF. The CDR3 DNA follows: TGTGCCATCAGGGCCGCGACAGGGGCCACCTCTGGGGCCAACGTCCTGACTTTC.